These 20 T cell receptor beta chains came from one sample sequenced in a study of identical twins. TCRdb called the 5' RACE reads again in MiXCR, with one record for every CDR3 protein. The sample lists 570,000 or so distinct CDR3 sequences, around a tenth occurring once. The same data also went into a second study, on yellow fever vaccine responses in identical twins.

The sequenced sample consisted of PBMCs. Every receptor here comes from a woman in her late teens or twenties in good health.

This clonotype was counted between two and nine times. This sequence joins TRBV7-2 and TRBJ2-1; 14 positions match TRBD2. J was trimmed by 8 bases and V by 5 bases; bases with no gene match: 8. The CDR3 consists of 16 residues. Germline V gene lookup returns CDR1 SGHTA and CDR2 FQGNSA. In DNA form, the CDR3 reads TGTGCCAGCAGCACGAGACTAGCGGGAGGGCCTGATGAGCAGTTCTTC. Protein product: CASSTRLAGGPDEQFF.

This clonotype was picked up a small number of times. The chain is built from TRBV28 and TRBJ1-3, with 9 nucleotides matching TRBD1. Per germline, CDR1 MDHEN and CDR2 SYDVKM. The V gene end was trimmed by 5 bases and the J gene end by 6 bases; junction bases not matched to a gene: 5. CDR3 length equals 14 residues. CDR3 sequence reads: CASSPRDRENTIYF. The CDR3 DNA is TGTGCCAGCAGTCCCCGGGACAGGGAAAACACCATATATTTT. Full variable domain (missing parts from reference TRBV28 and TRBJ1-3): DVKVTQSSRYLVKRTGEKVFLECVQDMDHENMFWYRQDPGLGLRLIYFSYDVKMKEKGDIPEGYSVSREKKERFSLILESASTNQTSMYLCASSPRDRENTIYFGEGSWLTVV.

This clonotype was counted many times. The chain carries TRBV27 and TRBJ2-3; D is perhaps TRBD1 (5 bases). Germline CDR1 and CDR2: MNHEY and SMNVEV (reference sequence). Trimming pared 8 bases from V and 5 bases from J, leaving 11 bases between. CDR3 length equals 12 residues. CDR3 sequence reads: CASAVTGDTQYF. The CDR3 bases are TGTGCCAGCGCCGTAACAGGAGATACGCAGTATTTT.

This clonotype was seen a handful of times. The chain joins TRBV6-2 or TRBV6-3 to TRBJ2-1; 8 positions agree with TRBD2. CDR1 is MNHEY and CDR2 is SVGEGT in the germline V gene. CDR3 size: 16 residues. V shed 0 bases and J 4 bases; nucleotides not matched to a gene: 5. CDR3: CASSYSWLAGYNEQFF. In nucleotides, the CDR3 is TGTGCCAGCAGTTACTCGTGGCTAGCGGGTTACAATGAGCAGTTCTTC.

This clonotype was found many times. The gene calls are TRBV5-6 and TRBJ1-5, with D tentatively TRBD1 (6 bases). There are 17 residues in the CDR3. Trimming took off 0 bases at V and 1 base at J, with 14 bases between the two ends. The germline CDR1 and CDR2 sequences are SGHDT and YYEEEE. CDR3 bases: TGTGCCAGCAGCTTGGGCAGGGGCCGCGGGAGCAATCAGCCCCAGCATTTT. This sequence encodes CASSLGRGRGSNQPQHF.

This clonotype occurred a few times. The rearrangement uses TRBV6-5 and TRBJ2-3; 9 positions agree with TRBD2. The CDR3 extends over 15 amino acids. V lost 5 bases to trimming and J lost 1 base; unmatched junction nucleotides: 4. Germline CDR1 reads MNHEY; CDR2 reads SVGAGI. The CDR3 spells CASSHRLAGTDTQYF. The CDR3 nucleotides read TGTGCCAGCAGTCACCGACTAGCGGGCACAGATACGCAGTATTTT.

The chain is built from TRBV20-1 and TRBJ2-1; 9 bases map to TRBD2. Germline CDR1 is DFQATT and CDR2 is SNEGSKA (reference sequence). V trimming: 4 bases; J trimming: 4 bases; junction bases outside the gene matches: 2. The CDR3 covers 13 residues. The CDR3 loop reads CSANSGRYNEQFF. Here the CDR3 DNA reads TGCAGTGCTAATAGCGGGAGATACAATGAGCAGTTCTTC.

CDR3 amino acids: CASRDASSYEQYF. The CDR3 bases are TGTGCCAGCCGGGACGCAAGCTCCTACGAGCAGTACTTC. V gene TRBV28 combines with J gene TRBJ2-7, with D perhaps TRBD1 or TRBD2 (5 bases each). Germline lookup yields CDR1 MDHEN and CDR2 SYDVKM. This CDR3 region has 13 residues. Trimming removed 8 bases from V and 0 bases from J, with 11 bases in between.

This clonotype has ten or more counts. V is TRBV20-1 and J is TRBJ2-5, with a weak D call TRBD2 (6 bases). Germline-derived CDR1 and CDR2 are DFQATT and SNEGSKA (reference sequence). Trimming took 6 bases from V and 4 from J, leaving 15 bases between them. The CDR3 contains 13 residues. The DNA of the CDR3 is TGCAGTGCCCGAAATCCGGGAGTAGAGACCCAGTACTTC. Encoded protein: CSARNPGVETQYF.

Turning to this clonotype: At one of its ends the junction is not consistent with the germline gene, which may arise from a read error. The rearrangement uses TRBV7-7 and TRBJ2-2; a possible D gene is TRBD2 (6 bases). This CDR3 is 18 amino acids long. The germline gives CDR1 SSHAT, CDR2 FNYEAQ (reference sequence). Written as DNA, the CDR3 is TGTGCTAGCAGCTTACGGGGGAACAGCCTCGAAAACACCGGGGAGCTGTTTTTT. This translates into CASSLRGNSLENTGELFF.

The J gene is TRBJ1-1, the V gene TRBV29-1; D may be TRBD1 (5 bases). This CDR3 spans 13 amino acids. Trimming took off 3 bases at V and 1 base at J, with 9 bases between the two ends. Germline V gene lookup returns CDR1 SQVTM and CDR2 ANQGSEA. CDR3 nucleotide sequence: TGCAGCGTTGAGGCAGGGACGAACACTGAAGCTTTCTTT. Translated, it gives CSVEAGTNTEAFF.

This clonotype has just a few counts. This chain connects TRBV4-1 to TRBJ1-2; 8 bases fit TRBD1. Germline V gene lookup returns CDR1 MGHRA and CDR2 YSYEKL. J lost 5 bases, V lost 0 bases, and 5 bases had no gene match. The CDR3 has 15 amino acids. The CDR3 region has the DNA TGCGCCAGCAGCCAAGATTTGACAGGGGTTTATGGCTACACCTTC. Protein sequence: CASSQDLTGVYGYTF.

This clonotype appeared many times. V gene TRBV11-1 combines with J gene TRBJ2-3, with 15 positions matching TRBD2. V dropped 5 bases and J dropped 6; count of bases not matched to a gene: 15. The CDR3 has 19 amino acids. Germline assignment: CDR1 SGHAT and CDR2 FQDESV (reference sequence). Written as DNA, the CDR3 is TGTGCCAGCAGCCCGCCCTTCCGGACTAGCGGGAGGGCAGAGGATACGCAGTATTTT. It is translated as CASSPPFRTSGRAEDTQYF.

This clonotype has just a few counts. The chain links TRBV6-2 or TRBV6-3 to TRBJ2-1; 7 nucleotides line up with TRBD1. Germline lookup yields CDR1 MNHEY and CDR2 SVGEGT. This CDR3 has 11 residues. CDR3 loop: CGPTGNNEQFF. The CDR3 DNA reads TGTGGCCCGACAGGGAACAATGAGCAGTTCTTC.

The V gene is TRBV30, the J gene TRBJ2-3; 7 nucleotides match TRBD2. Germline V gene data show CDR1 as GTSNPN and CDR2 as SVGIG (reference sequence). The V and J ends lost 2 bases and 1 base, in that order; junction bases with no gene match: 0. This CDR3 is built from 13 residues. Written as DNA, the CDR3 is TGTGCCTGGAGTACTAGCGGCACAGATACGCAGTATTTT. This gives the protein CAWSTSGTDTQYF.

The chain links TRBV10-3 to TRBJ2-5; D is undetermined. The germline V gene has CDR1 ENHRY and CDR2 SYGVKD. Trimming cost V 4 bases and J 5 bases, with 8 bases left between them. The CDR3 covers 12 residues. The CDR3 bases are TGTGCCATCAGTGGCAAGAGTGAGACCCAGTACTTC. Residues: CAISGKSETQYF.

This clonotype was detected only a few times. J is TRBJ2-1 and V is TRBV15; 8 nucleotides align to TRBD1. The junction had 5 bases not matched to a gene; V was cut back by 3 bases and J by 4 bases. The CDR3 totals 15 residues. Germline assignment: CDR1 LNHNV and CDR2 YYDKDF (reference sequence). In nucleotides, the CDR3 is TGTGCCACCAGCAGTAGGGGGACAGGTTACAATGAGCAGTTCTTC. Its translation is CATSSRGTGYNEQFF.

This clonotype was observed a handful of times. The V gene is TRBV20-1, the J gene TRBJ2-1; TRBD2 aligns across 11 bases. The CDR3 length is 14 residues. Germline loops: CDR1 DFQATT, CDR2 SNEGSKA (reference sequence). Trimming at V came to 1 base and at J to 10 bases, leaving 6 bases not matched to a gene. The CDR3 here is CSARGLAGGGEQFF. The CDR3, as DNA: TGCAGTGCTAGAGGCCTAGCGGGGGGCGGGGAGCAGTTCTTC.

This clonotype was seen at least ten times. CDR3 sequence reads: CASSQDEDSGTTDTQYF. The CDR3 DNA sequence: TGTGCCAGCAGCCAAGATGAGGATAGCGGGACCACAGATACGCAGTATTTT. The chain couples TRBV4-2 to TRBJ2-3, with 8 bases that match TRBD2. V shed 0 bases, J shed 2 bases, and the junction held 7 bases outside the gene matches. The CDR3 length is 17 residues. Germline CDR1 and CDR2: LGHNA and YNFKEQ.

V and J are TRBV30 and TRBJ2-2; D not certain. Germline V CDR1 and CDR2: GTSNPN, SVGIG (reference sequence). V was trimmed by 1 base and J by 4 bases, leaving 16 bases between them. This CDR3 has 16 residues. CDR3 DNA: TGTGCCTGGAGTGGTGGGATCCCCCGTGGCACCGGGGAGCTGTTTTTT. It yields the protein CAWSGGIPRGTGELFF. Full variable domain (missing parts from reference TRBV30 and TRBJ2-2): SQTIHQWPATLVQPVGSPLSLECTVEGTSNPNLYWYRQAAGRGLQLLFYSVGIGQISSEVPQNLSASRPQDRQFILSSKKLLLSDSGFYLCAWSGGIPRGTGELFFGEGSRLTVL.